Reported below is one T cell receptor (beta chain). Its antigen is unknown. From CD4+ cells came CD45RA+ naive and CD45RA-negative memory subsets. TCRdb's table, derived via immunoSEQ multiplex PCR, lists solely in-frame clones and lacks some. This sample has more than 550,000 clones, with 55% to 75% found just once. These data belong to a study of shared clonotypes between healthy human individuals. Study-level background: Per donor, CD8 memory used one plate, CD8 naive used two, CD4 memory used three and CD4 naive used three. Broader study findings: Donor clonotype sharing was expected to depend on sequencing depth.

The ends were cut back, 4 bases at V and 0 bases at J, with 8 bases in the middle. The CDR3 covers 13 residues. Germline assignment: CDR1 SGDLS and CDR2 YYNGEE. The sequencing sample was made of memory CD4+ T cells sorted from blood. As for subset: CD45RA-negative fraction. The chain has TRBV9 and TRBJ2-7, with D unclear. The receptor was derived from a woman aged 30 to 39 in good health. The CDR3 DNA reads as TGTGCCAGCAGCACTTCCAGCTCCTACGAGCAGTACTTC. Amino acid sequence: CASSTSSSYEQYF.